Listed here are 17 T cell receptor beta chains from one sample, sequenced in a study of tumor-infiltrating lymphocytes in localized non-small cell lung cancer listed by TCRdb under 2021. Library prep was done by the immunoSEQ multiplex PCR assay. The table comes from immuneACCESS by way of TCRdb, which keeps in-frame sequences with V and J called. Part of the clones is missing from these tables; in studies checked, under half for an unresolved V gene and the rest for unknown reasons. Here the sample has some 16,000 clones; more than 40% occur a single time. The top ten constitute 15% to 20% of the sample. Sequencing was carried out using lung tumor tissue. These receptors were obtained from a human donor with non-small cell lung cancer.

The chain uses TRBV6-5 and TRBJ2-2; D not resolved. Germline V gives CDR1 MNHEY, CDR2 SVGAGI. The V gene lost 6 bases and the J gene lost 2 bases, with 7 bases spanning the gap. CDR3 size: 13 residues. CDR3 in amino acids: CASRFPNTGELFF. The CDR3 DNA sequence: TGTGCCAGCAGATTCCCAAACACCGGGGAGCTGTTTTTT.

The chain recombines TRBV4-3 with TRBJ2-7; TRBD1 is a possible D gene (7 bases). The CDR3 contains 15 residues. Trimming took 1 base from V and 2 from J, leaving 12 bases between them. From germline, CDR1 is LGHNA and CDR2 YSLEER. The CDR3 is CASSQVGGTAYEQYF. The CDR3 DNA is TGCGCCAGCAGCCAAGTGGGCGGGACAGCCTACGAGCAGTACTTC.

The rearrangement joins TRBV28 to TRBJ2-7; D may be TRBD1 or TRBD2 (7 bases each). Germline loops: CDR1 MDHEN, CDR2 SYDVKM. V was trimmed by 10 bases and J by 3 bases, leaving 16 bases between them. There are 13 residues in the CDR3. CDR3 residues: CATHTGDYYEQYF. CDR3 sequence (DNA): TGTGCCACCCACACAGGGGACTACTACGAGCAGTACTTC.

Relative to its sample, this clone is medium-sized. This chain joins TRBV28 and TRBJ2-3; 8 bases match TRBD2. CDR1 is MDHEN and CDR2 is SYDVKM in the germline V gene. The V and J ends lost 3 bases and 8 bases, in that order; junction bases with no gene match: 10. CDR3 length equals 15 residues. CDR3 bases: TGTGCCAGCAGTTTTCTTACGGGGGGGCAAGGTACGCAGTATTTT. It yields the protein CASSFLTGGQGTQYF.

The chain couples TRBV7-3 to TRBJ1-2; D is uncertain. CDR3 length: 14 residues. Germline loops: CDR1 SGHTA, CDR2 FQGTGA. Deletions cut 0 bases from V and 8 bases from J, with 13 bases between. The CDR3 DNA reads as TGTGCCAGCAGCTTAACTTCACGGGAGGAGGGCTACACCTTC. Amino acids: CASSLTSREEGYTF.

The rearrangement links TRBV19 to TRBJ1-5; TRBD1 matches 7 bases. Unmatched junction bases numbered 7, after V lost 4 bases and J lost 4 bases. The germline V gene has CDR1 LNHDA and CDR2 SQIVND (reference sequence). The CDR3 contains 15 residues. The DNA for the CDR3 is TGTGCCAGTAGTACGACAGGGAGGGGAAATCAGCCCCAGCATTTT. Its translation: CASSTTGRGNQPQHF.

J is TRBJ2-3 and V is TRBV7-3, with 9 positions matching TRBD2. J gave up 1 base and V 8 bases, and 4 bases lay outside the gene matches. Germline V gene sequence: CDR1 SGHTA, CDR2 FQGTGA. This CDR3 comprises 14 residues. The DNA for the CDR3 is TGTGCCAGCCAAATAGCGGGAGGCACAGATACGCAGTATTTT. Its translation: CASQIAGGTDTQYF.

This clone was counted between two and nine times. V and J are TRBV7-9 and TRBJ2-6, with 8 bases lining up with TRBD2. After removal of 5 bases from V and 0 bases from J, the junction contained 12 bases not matched to a gene. CDR3 length: 19 residues. Germline V gives CDR1 SEHNR, CDR2 FQNEAQ (reference sequence). The CDR3 reads CASSPGGGQAYSGANVLTF. The CDR3 bases are TGTGCCAGCAGCCCCGGGGGGGGGCAGGCCTACTCTGGGGCCAACGTCCTGACTTTC. Full variable domain (outside the CDR3, taken from reference TRBV7-9 and TRBJ2-6): DTGVSQNPRHKITKRGQNVTFRCDPISEHNRLYWYRQTLGQGPEFLTYFQNEAQLEKSRLLSDRFSAERPKGSFSTLEIQRTEQGDSAMYLCASSPGGGQAYSGANVLTFGAGSRLTVL.

This sequence joins TRBV5-1 and TRBJ2-7; TRBD2 agrees at 12 bases. The V and J ends lost 0 bases and 5 bases, in that order; junction bases with no gene match: 9. This CDR3 contains 17 residues. From germline, CDR1 is SGHRS and CDR2 YFSETQ. This CDR3 is CASSLGLLAGGPDEQYF. CDR3 nucleotide sequence: TGCGCCAGCAGCTTGGGATTGCTAGCGGGGGGGCCGGACGAGCAGTACTTC.

V gene TRBV28 combines with J gene TRBJ2-7; 8 bases agree with TRBD2. Germline trimming cut 5 bases from V and 0 bases from J; bases unmatched to any gene: 6. The CDR3 covers 15 residues. The germline CDR1 and CDR2 sequences are MDHEN and SYDVKM. In DNA, the CDR3 is TGTGCCAGCAGTCCCGTAGCGGGAAGCTCCTACGAGCAGTACTTC. It codes for CASSPVAGSSYEQYF.

V usage is TRBV19 and J usage is TRBJ1-1; 7 nucleotides align to TRBD1. The CDR3 runs 13 residues. Germline CDR1 and CDR2: LNHDA and SQIVND (reference sequence). The ends lost 5 bases at V and 4 bases at J; junction bases unmatched: 4. The CDR3 bases are TGTGCCAGTAGTGCCAGGGGGGCCACTGAAGCTTTCTTT. Translation: CASSARGATEAFF.

The V call is TRBV4-1, the J call TRBJ1-5, with 9 nucleotides matching TRBD1. In germline, CDR1 is MGHRA, CDR2 YSYEKL. Unmatched junction bases numbered 15, after V lost 4 bases and J lost 2 bases. The CDR3 is made up of 19 amino acids. CDR3 loop: CASSPRQGVSLGGNQPQHF. The CDR3 coding sequence is TGCGCCAGCAGCCCCCGACAGGGGGTGTCTCTCGGTGGCAATCAGCCCCAGCATTTT.

V gene TRBV27 combines with J gene TRBJ2-2; weak D call: TRBD1 (5 bases). Germline CDR1 MNHEY, CDR2 SMNVEV (reference sequence). The CDR3 contains 15 residues. V dropped 8 bases and J dropped 6 bases, with 19 bases sitting between them. The chain's CDR3 is CASSREGVGAGELFF. CDR3 bases: TGTGCCAGCTCAAGGGAAGGGGTTGGTGCCGGGGAGCTGTTTTTT.

This clone was detected many times. The chain is built from TRBV2 and TRBJ2-1; 9 bases are a match to TRBD2. The CDR3 loop spans 14 amino acids. CDR1 SNHLY and CDR2 FYNNEI come from the germline V gene. J gave up 5 bases and V 2 bases, and 1 base lay outside the gene matches. The CDR3 bases are TGTGCCAGCAGTGAAAGCGGGGGGAACAATGAGCAGTTCTTC. Protein sequence: CASSESGGNNEQFF.

Only a few counts were recorded for this clone. The chain joins TRBV7-8 to TRBJ1-2; perhaps TRBD1 as D (6 bases). The V gene's germline CDR1 is SGHVS and CDR2 FQNEAQ. The CDR3 spans 14 residues. V lost 5 bases, J lost 6 bases, and 16 bases lay in between. The chain's CDR3 is CASSRSGEVNGYTF. The DNA for the CDR3 is TGTGCCAGCAGCCGTTCAGGGGAAGTTAATGGCTACACCTTC. The variable domain in full, with the rest retrieved from reference TRBV7-8 and TRBJ1-2, is GAGVSQSPRYKVAKRGQDVALRCDPISGHVSLFWYQQALGQGPEFLTYFQNEAQLDKSGLPSDRFFAERPEGSVSTLKIQRTQQEDSAVYLCASSRSGEVNGYTFGSGTRLTVV.

For the CDR3, the DNA is TGTGCCAGCAGTTTCGCGGGAGCTTCAGGCACAGATACGCAGTATTTT. It is translated as CASSFAGASGTDTQYF. The V gene is TRBV28, the J gene TRBJ2-3, with TRBD2 matching over 7 bases. Germline loops: CDR1 MDHEN, CDR2 SYDVKM. The CDR3 totals 16 residues. Losses at the gene ends were 3 bases for V and 1 base for J; bases not matched to a gene: 7.

The chain is built from TRBV9 and TRBJ1-1; TRBD1 agrees at 7 bases. V gave up 0 bases and J gave up 0 bases; unmatched junction bases: 8. Germline-derived CDR1 and CDR2 are SGDLS and YYNGEE. The CDR3 length is 17 residues. This CDR3 reads CASSVGGEGTVNTEAFF. The CDR3 DNA reads TGTGCCAGCAGCGTAGGGGGGGAGGGGACAGTGAACACTGAAGCTTTCTTT.